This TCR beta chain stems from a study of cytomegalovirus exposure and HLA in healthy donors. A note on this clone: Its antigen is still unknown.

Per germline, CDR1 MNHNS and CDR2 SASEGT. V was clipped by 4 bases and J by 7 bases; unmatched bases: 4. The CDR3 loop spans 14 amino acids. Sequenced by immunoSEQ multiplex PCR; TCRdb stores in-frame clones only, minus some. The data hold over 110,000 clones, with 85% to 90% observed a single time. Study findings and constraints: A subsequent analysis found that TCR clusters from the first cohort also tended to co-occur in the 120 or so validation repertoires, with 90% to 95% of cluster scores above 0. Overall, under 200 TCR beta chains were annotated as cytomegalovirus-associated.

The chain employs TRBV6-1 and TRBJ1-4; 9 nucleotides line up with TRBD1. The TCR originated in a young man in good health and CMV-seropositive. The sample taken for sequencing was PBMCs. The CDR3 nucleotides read TGTGCCAGCAGTGGGGGGACAGGGAGTGAAAAACTGTTTTTT. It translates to CASSGGTGSEKLFF.